This T cell receptor (beta chain) was captured in a study of cytomegalovirus exposure and HLA in healthy donors. The study, taken as a whole, reports: A later examination showed that TCR association rates differed by HLA locus, with DRB1 most and HLA-C fewest. At a 0.05 false discovery rate, a later analysis found around 17,000 TCR beta sequences to be associated with HLA alleles.

V shed 8 bases, J shed 4 bases, and the junction held 10 bases outside the gene matches. CDR1 is LNHNV, CDR2 YYDKDF, per germline (reference sequence). The CDR3 runs to 14 residues. Of note for this clone: Its antigen remains unknown.

The PCR used 60 Vbeta and 13 Jbeta primers. Assay used: immunoSEQ multiplex PCR; TCRdb lists only in-frame clones, some missing. Of some 150,000 clones in the sample, roughly 70% were seen once. The rearrangement uses TRBV15 and TRBJ1-1; 7 nucleotides align to TRBD1. This clonotype was obtained from a man between 50 and 59 years old in good health and CMV-seropositive. The sample was PBMCs. The CDR3: CATRVGRGVTEAFF. CDR3 in DNA: TGTGCCACCCGGGTCGGCAGGGGGGTCACTGAAGCTTTCTTT.